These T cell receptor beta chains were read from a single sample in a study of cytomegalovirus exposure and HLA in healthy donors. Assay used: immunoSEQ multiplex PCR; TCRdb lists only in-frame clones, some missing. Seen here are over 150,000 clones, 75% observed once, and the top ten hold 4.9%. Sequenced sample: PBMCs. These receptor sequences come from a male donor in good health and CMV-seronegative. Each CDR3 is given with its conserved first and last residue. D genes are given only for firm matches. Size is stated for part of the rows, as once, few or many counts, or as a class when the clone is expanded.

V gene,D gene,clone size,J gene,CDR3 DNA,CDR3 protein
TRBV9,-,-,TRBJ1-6,TGTGCCAGCAGCGTAGATCCGTCTTCACCCCTCCACTTT,CASSVDPSSPLHF
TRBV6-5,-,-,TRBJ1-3,TGTGCCAGCAGTTACGGTGACAGCGAAACTGGAAACACCATATATTTT,CASSYGDSETGNTIYF
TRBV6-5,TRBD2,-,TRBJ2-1,TGTGCCAGCACCCTTAGCGGGACTGGGAATGAGCAGTTCTTC,CASTLSGTGNEQFF
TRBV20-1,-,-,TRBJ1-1,TGCAGTGCCGATGGTAGCACTGAAGCTTTCTTT,CSADGSTEAFF
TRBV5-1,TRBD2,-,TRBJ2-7,TGCGCCAGCAGCTTGGACCGGCCTAGCGGGAGCGAGCAGTACTTC,CASSLDRPSGSEQYF
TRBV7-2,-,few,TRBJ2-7,TGTGCCAGCAGCTTAAGGAGGGTCGGCGAGCAGTACTTC,CASSLRRVGEQYF
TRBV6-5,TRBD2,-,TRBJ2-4,TGTGCCGGAACCGGGACTAGCTTTTTTGGAGACATTCAGTACTTC,CAGTGTSFFGDIQYF
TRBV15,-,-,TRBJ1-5,TGTGCCACCAGCAGGGCAGTCAGTCAGCCCCAGCATTTT,CATSRAVSQPQHF
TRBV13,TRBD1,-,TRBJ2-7,TGTGCCAGCCTACAAAGGACAGGAGCTTACGAGCAGTACTTC,CASLQRTGAYEQYF
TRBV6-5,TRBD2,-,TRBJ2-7,TGTGCCAGCAGGTTCGGGACTAGCGGGTTCTACGAGCAGTACTTC,CASRFGTSGFYEQYF
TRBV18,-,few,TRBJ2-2,TGTGCCAGCTCACCAATACAGGTTATCAACACCGGGGAGCTGTTTTTT,CASSPIQVINTGELFF
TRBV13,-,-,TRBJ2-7,TGTGCCAGCAGCTTTACTAGGAGCTCCTACGAGCAGTACTTC,CASSFTRSSYEQYF
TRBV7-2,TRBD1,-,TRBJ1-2,TGTGCCAGCAGCAGGGACAGGATGAGCTACACCTTC,CASSRDRMSYTF
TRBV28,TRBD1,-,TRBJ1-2,TGTGCCAGCAGCCCCAGGGACAGGGTATTGTATGGCTACACCTTC,CASSPRDRVLYGYTF
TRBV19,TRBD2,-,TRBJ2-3,TGTGCCAGTAGTCCGGGGACTACCACGATGGCAGATACGCAGTATTTT,CASSPGTTTMADTQYF
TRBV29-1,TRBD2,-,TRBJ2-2,TGCAGCGTTGCGAGGGGGACTAGATCGGGCGGGGAGCTGTTTTTT,CSVARGTRSGGELFF
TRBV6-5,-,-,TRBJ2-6,TGTGCCAGCTTCAAGCTGGCTGGGGCCAACGTCCTGACTTTC,CASFKLAGANVLTF
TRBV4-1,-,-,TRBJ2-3,TGCGCCAGCAGCCAAGAGGGGGCAGGTGTGCTGAGCTTAAGCACAGATACGCAGTATTTT,CASSQEGAGVLSLSTDTQYF
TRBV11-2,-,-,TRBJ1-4,TGTGCCAGCAGCTCCGACAGGCGGAATGAAAAACTGTTTTTT,CASSSDRRNEKLFF
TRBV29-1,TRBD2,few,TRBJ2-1,TGCAGCGCAGACGCTAGCGGGGGGGACAATGAGCAGTTCTTC,CSADASGGDNEQFF
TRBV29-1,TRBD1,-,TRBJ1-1,TGCAGCGGCCGGGGACAGAGGAACACTGAAGCTTTCTTT,CSGRGQRNTEAFF
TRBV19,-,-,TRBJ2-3,TGTGCCAGTAGTATACTAGAAGCAGATACGCAGTATTTT,CASSILEADTQYF
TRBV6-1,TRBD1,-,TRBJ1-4,TGTGCCACCCACCACGTCGGGACAGGAGGAGAAAAACTGTTTTTT,CATHHVGTGGEKLFF
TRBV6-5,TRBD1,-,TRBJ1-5,TGTGCCAGCAGCAAGGACAGGGGGCTCAATCAGCCCCAGCATTTT,CASSKDRGLNQPQHF
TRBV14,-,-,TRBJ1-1,TGTGCCAGCAGCATTGACATCGGGATGAACACTGAAGCTTTCTTT,CASSIDIGMNTEAFF
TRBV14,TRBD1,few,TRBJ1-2,TGTGCCAGCAGCCCACAGGGGACGGGTGGCTACACCTTC,CASSPQGTGGYTF
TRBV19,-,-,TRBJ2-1,TGTGCCAGTAGTCTCTTCACCAGGAATGAGCAGTTCTTC,CASSLFTRNEQFF
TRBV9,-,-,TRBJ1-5,TGTGCCAGCAGTTCTAGTCACTATAGCAATCAGCCCCAGCATTTT,CASSSSHYSNQPQHF
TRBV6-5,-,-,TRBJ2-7,TGTGCCAGCAGTTCAGTAGCGACCAACTACGAGCAGTACTTC,CASSSVATNYEQYF
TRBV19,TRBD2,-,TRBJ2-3,TGTGCCAGTAGCCAGCGGGGGAGTAGAACAGATACGCAGTATTTT,CASSQRGSRTDTQYF
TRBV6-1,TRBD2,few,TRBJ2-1,TGTGCCATCCAATCCGGGACTAGCGACTTTGAGCAGTTCTTC,CAIQSGTSDFEQFF
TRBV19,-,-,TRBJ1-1,TGTGCCAGTCCCAGTAACACTGAAGCTTTCTTT,CASPSNTEAFF